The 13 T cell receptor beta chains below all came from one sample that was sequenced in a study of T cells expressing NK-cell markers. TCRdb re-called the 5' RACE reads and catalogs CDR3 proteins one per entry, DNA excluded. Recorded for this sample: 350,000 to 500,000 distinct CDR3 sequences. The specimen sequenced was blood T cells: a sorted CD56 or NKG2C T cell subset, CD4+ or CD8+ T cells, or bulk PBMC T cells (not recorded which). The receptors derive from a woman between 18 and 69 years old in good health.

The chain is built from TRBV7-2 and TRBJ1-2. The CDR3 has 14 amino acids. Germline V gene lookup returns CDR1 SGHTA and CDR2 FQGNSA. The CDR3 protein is CASSRIGSLGGYTF.

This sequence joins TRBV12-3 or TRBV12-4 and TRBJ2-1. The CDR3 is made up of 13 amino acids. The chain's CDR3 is CASKDSQLNEQFF.

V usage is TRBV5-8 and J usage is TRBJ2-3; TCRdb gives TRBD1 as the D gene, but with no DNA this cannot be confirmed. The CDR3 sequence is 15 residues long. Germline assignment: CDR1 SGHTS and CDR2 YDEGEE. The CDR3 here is CASSPLSGGKDTQYF. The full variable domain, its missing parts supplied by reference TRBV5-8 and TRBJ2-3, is EAGVTQSPTHLIKTRGQQATLRCSPISGHTSVYWYQQALGLGLQFLLWYDEGEERNRGNFPPRFSGRQFPNYSSELNVNALELEDSALYLCASSPLSGGKDTQYFGPGTRLTVL.

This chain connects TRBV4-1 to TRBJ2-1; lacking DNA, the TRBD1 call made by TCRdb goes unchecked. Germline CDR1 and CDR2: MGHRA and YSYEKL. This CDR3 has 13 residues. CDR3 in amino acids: CASQGGRYNEQFF.

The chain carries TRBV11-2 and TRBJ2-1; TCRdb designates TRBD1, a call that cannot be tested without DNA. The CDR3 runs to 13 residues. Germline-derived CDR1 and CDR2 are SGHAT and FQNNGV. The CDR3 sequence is CASSPLLANEQFF.

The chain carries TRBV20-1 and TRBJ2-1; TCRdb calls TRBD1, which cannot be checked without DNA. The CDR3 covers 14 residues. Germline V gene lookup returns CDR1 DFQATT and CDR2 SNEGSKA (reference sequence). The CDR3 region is CSARGSENPTGQFF.

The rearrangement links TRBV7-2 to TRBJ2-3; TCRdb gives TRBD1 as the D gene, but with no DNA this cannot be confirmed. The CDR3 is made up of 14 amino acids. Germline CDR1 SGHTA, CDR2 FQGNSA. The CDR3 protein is CASSFTGGADTQYF.

The chain's CDR3 is CASSASGHNTGELFF. This chain connects TRBV7-9 to TRBJ2-2; the TRBD1 assignment by TCRdb is unverifiable without DNA. This CDR3 is 15 amino acids long. Germline V lookup: CDR1 SEHNR, CDR2 FQNEAQ (reference sequence).

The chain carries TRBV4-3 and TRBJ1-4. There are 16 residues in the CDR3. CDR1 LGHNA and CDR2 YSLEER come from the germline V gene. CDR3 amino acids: CASSQDIGGTNEKLFF.

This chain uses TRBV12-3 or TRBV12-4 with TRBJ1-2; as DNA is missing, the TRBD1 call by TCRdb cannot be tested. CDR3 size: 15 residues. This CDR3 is CASSPPAGGRYGYTF.

CDR3: CASTFWTSLNEQFF. The rearrangement uses TRBV12-3 or TRBV12-4 and TRBJ2-1; TCRdb calls TRBD2, which cannot be checked without DNA. The CDR3 is 14 amino acids.

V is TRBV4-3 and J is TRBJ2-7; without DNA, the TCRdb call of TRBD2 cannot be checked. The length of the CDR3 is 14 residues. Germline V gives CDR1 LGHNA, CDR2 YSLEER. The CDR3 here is CASASGTSDYEQYF.

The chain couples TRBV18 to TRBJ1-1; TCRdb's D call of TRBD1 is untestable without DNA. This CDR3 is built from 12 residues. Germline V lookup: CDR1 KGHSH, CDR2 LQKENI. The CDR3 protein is CASSPVQGEAFF.